This TCR beta chain was observed in a study of cytomegalovirus exposure and HLA in healthy donors. The overall study: Sequencing of 150 million to 200 million T cells in an earlier analysis found 95 million to 120 million unique TCR beta sequences.

Both 60 Vbeta primers and 13 Jbeta primers went into the PCR. The data were produced by immunoSEQ multiplex PCR, yet TCRdb's version contains in-frame clones alone and is incomplete. The repertoire includes approximately 150,000 clones, about 80% of them detected once, and approximately 15% sits in the top ten. Trimming shortened V by 0 bases and J by 4 bases, and 7 bases separated the two germline ends. CDR3 length: 13 residues. Per germline, CDR1 SSHAT and CDR2 FNYEAQ (reference sequence). Sequencing was done on a sample of PBMCs. This chain uses TRBV7-7 with TRBJ2-7; possibly TRBD1 for D (6 bases). The sequence derives from a woman aged 40-49 years in good health and CMV-seronegative. CDR3 DNA sequence: TGTGCCAGCAGCTTAGCGCAGGGGTACGAGCAGTACTTC. Translated, it gives CASSLAQGYEQYF.